A selection of T cell receptor beta chains follows, all from one sample in a study of cytomegalovirus exposure and HLA in healthy donors. Here immunoSEQ multiplex PCR was the method, and the copy in TCRdb shows in-frame clones only, minus some. The sample has about 130,000 clones, 75% to 85% seen once; the top ten hold around 3%. The sample comprised PBMCs. The source is a woman aged 18-29 years in good health and CMV-seropositive. The CDR3 runs from the conserved cysteine through the conserved F or W. D genes are given only for firm matches. Clone size, where shown, is once, few, many, or a class for clones that have expanded.

TRBJ1-5 few TRBV6-1 . CASSEVAGLGNQPQHF TGTGCCAGCAGTGAAGTAGCGGGGTTAGGCAATCAGCCCCAGCATTTT
TRBJ2-7 . TRBV5-6 TRBD1 CASSLESGTESSYEQYF TGTGCCAGCAGCTTGGAATCCGGGACAGAGAGCTCCTACGAGCAGTACTTC
TRBJ2-7 . TRBV6-6 . CASSEKYGQYF TGTGCCAGCAGTGAGAAGTACGGGCAGTACTTC
TRBJ2-7 few TRBV27 . CASSLGPLSYEQYF TGTGCCAGCAGTTTGGGCCCACTCTCCTACGAGCAGTACTTC
TRBJ2-7 . TRBV11-2 . CASSLEESRWQYF TGTGCCAGCAGCTTAGAGGAGAGTAGATGGCAGTACTTC
TRBJ1-3 . TRBV5-1 TRBD1 CASSPEGTGNSPGNTIYF TGCGCCAGCAGCCCAGAAGGGACAGGGAACTCTCCCGGAAACACCATATATTTT
TRBJ2-5 . TRBV6-1 . CASSVGQGGETQYF TGTGCCAGCAGTGTTGGGCAGGGGGGTGAGACCCAGTACTTC
TRBJ2-7 . TRBV6-1 . CASSAEGPTYEQYF TGTGCCAGCAGTGCGGAGGGCCCCACCTACGAGCAGTACTTC
TRBJ2-5 . TRBV6-1 . CASSEARGIGAYQETQYF TGTGCCAGCAGTGAAGCCCGGGGGATCGGGGCTTACCAAGAGACCCAGTACTTC
TRBJ1-3 . TRBV5-5 . CASSSALSYGNTIYF TGTGCCAGCAGCTCCGCCCTGAGTTATGGAAACACCATATATTTT
TRBJ2-4 . TRBV28 . CASTKRNIQYF TGTGCCAGCACCAAGCGTAACATTCAGTACTTC
TRBJ2-1 few TRBV29-1 TRBD2 CSVSSLAGNEQFF TGCAGCGTTTCGAGTCTAGCGGGAAATGAGCAGTTCTTC
TRBJ2-1 . TRBV5-6 TRBD2 CASSLDSGGNYNEQFF TGTGCCAGCAGCTTGGACAGCGGGGGGAACTACAATGAGCAGTTCTTC
TRBJ2-2 . TRBV12-5 . CASGPPGYTGELFF TGTGCTAGTGGTCCGCCGGGTTACACCGGGGAGCTGTTTTTT